The 8 T cell receptor beta chains listed next were all sequenced from one sample in a study of T cell responses to AZD1222 COVID-19 vaccine. TCRdb keeps only in-frame clones here, not all; method: immunoSEQ multiplex PCR. The table shows around 75,000 clones, with around 83% occurring only once. The sample was peripheral blood, taken on day 0 of AZD1222 vaccination. These receptors were taken from an adult in good health.

The chain couples TRBV5-6 to TRBJ2-1; maybe TRBD2 (6 bases). Germline-derived CDR1 and CDR2 are SGHDT and YYEEEE. Trimming cost V 4 bases and J 0 bases, with 11 bases left between them. The CDR3 spans 15 residues. CDR3 bases: TGTGCCAGCAGCCTGGGGAGGCTCTCCTACAATGAGCAGTTCTTC. The encoded protein is CASSLGRLSYNEQFF.

The chain links TRBV5-1 to TRBJ2-3; a possible D gene is TRBD1 (6 bases). Trimming removed 2 bases from V and 5 bases from J, with 15 bases in between. This CDR3 region has 15 residues. CDR1 SGHRS and CDR2 YFSETQ come from the germline V gene. This CDR3 reads CASSFAQGWGDTQYF. CDR3 bases: TGCGCCAGCAGCTTCGCGCAGGGGTGGGGAGATACGCAGTATTTT. Drawing the rest from reference TRBV5-1 and TRBJ2-3, the complete variable domain is KAGVTQTPRYLIKTRGQQVTLSCSPISGHRSVSWYQQTPGQGLQFLFEYFSETQRNKGNFPGRFSGRQFSNSRSEMNVSTLELGDSALYLCASSFAQGWGDTQYFGPGTRLTVL.

The chain joins TRBV7-6 to TRBJ1-1; possible D gene TRBD1, 6 bases. Germline CDR1 is SGHVS and CDR2 is FNYEAQ. This CDR3 contains 14 residues. The V end lost 1 base, the J end lost 8 bases, and 14 bases lay between the germline ends. The CDR3 loop reads CASSLDIRGGEAFF. CDR3 in DNA: TGTGCCAGCAGCTTAGATATCAGGGGCGGGGAAGCTTTCTTT.

This chain joins TRBV7-3 and TRBJ2-6, with D uncertain. The CDR3 runs 17 residues. Trimming removed 1 base at V and 0 bases at J, with 10 bases between. Germline V gives CDR1 SGHTA, CDR2 FQGTGA. Here the CDR3 DNA reads TGTGCCAGCAGCTTAAGATCCCCTTCCTCTGGGGCCAACGTCCTGACTTTC. Translating it yields CASSLRSPSSGANVLTF.

In this sample, this clone turned up a few times. The V and J genes are TRBV4-1 and TRBJ2-7; 9 nucleotides agree with TRBD1. The CDR3 totals 16 residues. V was pared by 0 bases and J by 1 base, with 4 bases of the junction left unmatched. Germline loops: CDR1 MGHRA, CDR2 YSYEKL. The CDR3 spells CASSQERQGGSYEQYF. The CDR3 bases are TGCGCCAGCAGCCAAGAAAGACAGGGGGGATCCTACGAGCAGTACTTC.

The V and J genes are TRBV6-5 and TRBJ2-6, with TRBD1 identical over 8 bases. Germline CDR1 and CDR2: MNHEY and SVGAGI. The CDR3 totals 15 residues. Trimming at V came to 6 bases and at J to 8 bases, leaving 9 bases not matched to a gene. The DNA of the CDR3 is TGTGCCAGCAGAAGAAACACAGGGGGTCCCAACGTCCTGACTTTC. Translation gives CASRRNTGGPNVLTF.

The chain combines TRBV6-5 with TRBJ1-2; 9 bases match TRBD1. Germline values: CDR1 MNHEY, CDR2 SVGAGI. CDR3 length: 15 amino acids. Trimming removed 7 bases from V and 4 bases from J; junction bases left unmatched: 10. The CDR3 DNA follows: TGTGCCAGCAATGTATTGGGACAGGGCCTCTATGGCTACACCTTC. It encodes CASNVLGQGLYGYTF.

This clone was seen once. The chain couples TRBV2 to TRBJ1-3; no clear D. Looked up from germline, CDR1 is SNHLY and CDR2 is FYNNEI. V was clipped by 1 base and J by 5 bases, with 0 bases between them. The CDR3 contains 11 residues. This chain's CDR3 is CASSEGNTIYF. The CDR3 DNA reads TGTGCCAGCAGTGAAGGAAACACCATATATTTT.